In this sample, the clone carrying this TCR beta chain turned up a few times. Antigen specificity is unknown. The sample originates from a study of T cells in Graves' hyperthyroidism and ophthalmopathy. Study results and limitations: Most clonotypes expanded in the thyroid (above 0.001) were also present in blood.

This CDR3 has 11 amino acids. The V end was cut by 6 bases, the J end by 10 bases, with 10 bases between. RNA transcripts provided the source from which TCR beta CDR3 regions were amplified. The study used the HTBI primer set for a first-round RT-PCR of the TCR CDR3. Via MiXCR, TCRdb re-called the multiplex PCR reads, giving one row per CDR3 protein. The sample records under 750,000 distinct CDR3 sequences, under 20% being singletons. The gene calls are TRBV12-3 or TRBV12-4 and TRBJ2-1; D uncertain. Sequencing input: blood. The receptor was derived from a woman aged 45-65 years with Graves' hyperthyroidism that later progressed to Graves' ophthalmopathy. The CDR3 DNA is TGTGCCAGCAGCCCGCTTTTCGAGCAGTTCTTC. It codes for CASSPLFEQFF.